This T cell receptor beta chain originates from a study of blood T cell repertoires in COVID-19. Study-level background: T cells, B-cell-depleted T cells, or PBMCs supplied cDNA or gDNA.

The germline V gene encodes CDR1 MGHRA and CDR2 YSYEKL. V was cut by 1 base and J by 4 bases, with 14 bases left in between. This CDR3 is built from 15 residues. Some clones are missing from TCRdb's copy, which holds only in-frame ones; the method was immunoSEQ multiplex PCR. The top ten clones hold approximately 8.1% of a sample with approximately 210,000 clones, about four fifths of them seen once. The sequence was obtained from a woman between 50 and 59 years old with active or convalescent COVID-19. The gene calls are TRBV4-1 and TRBJ2-7; D is uncertain. The sample consisted of peripheral blood. The CDR3 bases are TGCGCCAGCAGCCAAGCACCCTCGGTCGCATACGAGCAGTACTTC. This gives the protein CASSQAPSVAYEQYF.